These 20 T cell receptor beta chains were all obtained from the same sample, sequenced in a study of T cell changes during pregnancy in multiple sclerosis. TCRdb's table, derived via immunoSEQ multiplex PCR, lists solely in-frame clones and lacks some. The sample holds 56,000 or so clones; roughly nine tenths are singletons and the top ten take about 0.4%. This specimen consisted of CD4+ T cells from peripheral blood mononuclear cells, obtained in the third trimester of pregnancy. The origin of the receptors is a female donor with multiple sclerosis, enrolled in a pregnancy study.

This chain connects TRBV4-3 to TRBJ1-2, with a possible D match to TRBD1 (5 bases). This CDR3 comprises 13 residues. Germline CDR1 and CDR2: LGHNA and YSLEER. V was trimmed by 7 bases and J by 8 bases, leaving 17 bases between them. The CDR3 region has the DNA TGCGCCAGCAACGGGGGGAGGGATGTAGGCTACACCTTC. Translating gives CASNGGRDVGYTF.

The V and J genes are TRBV4-2 and TRBJ2-7; 8 positions match TRBD1. The germline V gene has CDR1 LGHNA and CDR2 YNFKEQ. V gave up 0 bases and J gave up 2 bases; unmatched junction bases: 6. The CDR3 is 16 residues long. CDR3 sequence reads: CASSQETGQEPYEQYF. In DNA form, the CDR3 reads TGTGCCAGCAGCCAAGAAACGGGACAGGAGCCCTACGAGCAGTACTTC.

The chain recombines TRBV11-1 with TRBJ2-7; TRBD1 is a possible D gene (5 bases). The V gene lost 6 bases and the J gene lost 0 bases, with 9 bases spanning the gap. The CDR3 is made up of 13 amino acids. CDR1 is SGHAT, CDR2 FQDESV, per germline (reference sequence). CDR3 region: CASRDRNSYEQYF. The CDR3 DNA reads as TGTGCCAGCAGAGACAGAAACTCCTACGAGCAGTACTTC.

The table lists this clone with a few counts. The V gene is TRBV30, the J gene TRBJ2-7; unclear D gene. Germline values: CDR1 GTSNPN, CDR2 SVGIG (reference sequence). CDR3 length: 12 residues. Trimming took 5 bases from V and 1 from J, leaving 9 bases between them. The CDR3 is CAWSDTSYEQYF. DNA for the CDR3: TGTGCCTGGTCCGACACTTCCTACGAGCAGTACTTC.

In its sample, this clone was seen once. The chain couples TRBV5-6 to TRBJ1-5, with TRBD1 identical over 8 bases. Germline values: CDR1 SGHDT, CDR2 YYEEEE. CDR3 length: 15 amino acids. V gave up 4 bases and J gave up 3 bases; unmatched junction bases: 6. In DNA, the CDR3 is TGTGCCAGCAGCCGGACAGGGTTTTACAATCAGCCCCAGCATTTT. Amino acids: CASSRTGFYNQPQHF.

V is TRBV6-4 and J is TRBJ2-3; possible D gene TRBD2, 6 bases. Trimming pared 6 bases from V and 0 bases from J, leaving 13 bases between. The germline V gene encodes CDR1 MRHNA and CDR2 SNTAGT. The CDR3 spans 15 residues. CDR3: CASRGGTASTDTQYF. The CDR3 DNA follows: TGTGCCAGCAGAGGCGGGACGGCTAGCACAGATACGCAGTATTTT.

The chain joins TRBV18 to TRBJ2-7; 8 bases match TRBD2. Germline lookup yields CDR1 KGHSH and CDR2 LQKENI. CDR3 length equals 16 residues. Losses at the gene ends were 3 bases for V and 0 bases for J; bases not matched to a gene: 7. In DNA, the CDR3 is TGTGCCAGCTCACCGCAAGCGGGAGACCTCTCCTACGAGCAGTACTTC. It specifies CASSPQAGDLSYEQYF.

The rearrangement links TRBV6-5 to TRBJ2-7, with D possibly being TRBD1 (5 bases). V lost 6 bases and J 0 bases, leaving 9 bases between the germline ends. Germline CDR1 MNHEY, CDR2 SVGAGI. The CDR3 contains 13 residues. The CDR3 is CASRDTNSYEQYF. CDR3 in DNA: TGTGCCAGCAGGGACACAAACTCCTACGAGCAGTACTTC.

The chain recombines TRBV6-5 with TRBJ2-3, with 9 positions matching TRBD1. With V trimmed by 4 bases and J by 2 bases, 7 bases remained unmatched. This CDR3 contains 16 residues. CDR1 and CDR2 from the germline V gene are MNHEY and SVGAGI. The CDR3 reads CASSFLQGANTDTQYF. The DNA for the CDR3 is TGTGCCAGCAGTTTCCTACAGGGGGCAAACACAGATACGCAGTATTTT.

The V gene is TRBV7-2, the J gene TRBJ2-5, with TRBD2 matching 7 bases. Trimming cost V 5 bases and J 3 bases; bases outside gene matches: 6. The CDR3 extends over 14 amino acids. The germline V gene encodes CDR1 SGHTA and CDR2 FQGNSA. The chain's CDR3 is CASSPGTIKETQYF. CDR3 nucleotides: TGTGCCAGCAGCCCCGGGACTATTAAAGAGACCCAGTACTTC. The entire variable domain, with the rest obtained from reference TRBV7-2 and TRBJ2-5, is as follows: GAGVSQSPSNKVTEKGKDVELRCDPISGHTALYWYRQSLGQGLEFLIYFQGNSAPDKSGLPSDRFSAERTGGSVSTLTIQRTQQEDSAVYLCASSPGTIKETQYFGPGTRLLVL.

The chain is built from TRBV5-1 and TRBJ2-7; D is possibly TRBD1 (9 bases). CDR3 length equals 15 residues. Germline V gene sequence: CDR1 SGHRS, CDR2 YFSETQ. V dropped 3 bases and J dropped 1 base, with 14 bases sitting between them. The CDR3 DNA reads as TGCGCCAGCAGCTCGGGGGGGACAGGGTCCTACGAGCAGTACTTC. Protein sequence: CASSSGGTGSYEQYF. The full variable domain, its missing parts supplied by reference TRBV5-1 and TRBJ2-7, is KAGVTQTPRYLIKTRGQQVTLSCSPISGHRSVSWYQQTPGQGLQFLFEYFSETQRNKGNFPGRFSGRQFSNSRSEMNVSTLELGDSALYLCASSSGGTGSYEQYFGPGTRLTVT.

The chain has TRBV5-1 and TRBJ2-7; TRBD1 matches at 7 bases. Trimming cost V 4 bases and J 5 bases; bases outside gene matches: 9. The germline gives CDR1 SGHRS, CDR2 YFSETQ. This CDR3 region has 14 residues. The CDR3 DNA reads as TGCGCCAGCAGCCCAGGACAGGTAAAAGACGAGCAGTACTTC. Translation gives CASSPGQVKDEQYF.

The chain links TRBV28 to TRBJ1-4; TRBD1 aligns across 9 bases. This CDR3 contains 15 residues. CDR1 is MDHEN, CDR2 SYDVKM, per germline. J was trimmed by 7 bases and V by 2 bases; bases with no gene match: 5. The CDR3 sequence: CASSLLQGASEKLFF. CDR3 sequence (DNA): TGTGCCAGCAGTTTACTACAGGGGGCTAGTGAAAAACTGTTTTTT.

This clone appeared a few times. The rearrangement joins TRBV7-9 to TRBJ2-1, with D unclear. Germline CDR1 and CDR2: SEHNR and FQNEAQ (reference sequence). The CDR3 loop spans 12 amino acids. V was shortened by 4 bases and J by 9 bases, with 10 bases between the two germline ends. The CDR3 nucleotides are TGTGCCAGCAGCTCCCTAGAGGTTGAGCAGTTCTTC. Translation gives CASSSLEVEQFF.

The V gene is TRBV5-8, the J gene TRBJ1-4; maybe TRBD1 (5 bases). Trimming removed 3 bases from V and 6 bases from J, with 15 bases in between. The CDR3 length is 15 residues. Germline loops: CDR1 SGHTS, CDR2 YDEGEE. DNA for the CDR3: TGTGCCAGCAGCTCCTGGGCGGGAGGGGATGAAAAACTGTTTTTT. It is translated as CASSSWAGGDEKLFF.

This sequence joins TRBV21-1 and TRBJ2-2; whether TRBD1, the table's D call, matches the DNA was not checked. TRBV21-1 is a pseudogene. This CDR3 has 16 amino acids. CDR3 residues: CASSKVMQGYTGELFF. CDR3 sequence (DNA): TGTGCCAGCAGCAAAGTTATGCAGGGTTACACCGGGGAGCTGTTTTTT.

This clone came up once. This chain joins TRBV5-1 and TRBJ2-1, with D uncertain. V was shortened by 1 base and J by 4 bases, with 12 bases between the two germline ends. CDR1 is SGHRS and CDR2 is YFSETQ in the germline V gene. The CDR3 contains 15 residues. The CDR3 spells CASSLTLTPYNEQFF. CDR3 coding DNA: TGCGCCAGCAGCTTGACACTAACCCCATACAATGAGCAGTTCTTC.

The chain couples TRBV7-9 to TRBJ2-3; 11 bases map to TRBD2. V lost 5 bases and J lost 2; bases outside the gene matches: 6. Germline CDR1 reads SEHNR; CDR2 reads FQNEAQ (reference sequence). The CDR3 has 16 residues. CDR3 amino acids: CASSPLAGGPTDTQYF. The CDR3 DNA follows: TGTGCCAGCAGCCCATTAGCGGGAGGGCCCACAGATACGCAGTATTTT. Based on the CDR3 plus reference TRBV7-9 and TRBJ2-3, the full variable domain is DTGVSQNPRHKITKRGQNVTFRCDPISEHNRLYWYRQTLGQGPEFLTYFQNEAQLEKSRLLSDRFSAERPKGSFSTLEIQRTEQGDSAMYLCASSPLAGGPTDTQYFGPGTRLTVL.

The V and J genes are TRBV28 and TRBJ1-3, with a possible D match to TRBD1 (5 bases). Germline values: CDR1 MDHEN, CDR2 SYDVKM. Trimming pared 6 bases from V and 2 bases from J, leaving 17 bases between. This CDR3 spans 16 amino acids. Here the CDR3 reads CASRAPGRATGNTIYF. The CDR3 nucleotides are TGTGCCAGCAGGGCCCCGGGCAGGGCAACTGGAAACACCATATATTTT.

The chain combines TRBV5-3 with TRBJ1-6; D perhaps matches TRBD1 (5 bases). TRBV5-3 is flagged as an ORF with uncertain function. Trimming cost V 0 bases and J 5 bases, with 12 bases left between them. CDR3 size: 16 residues. CDR3 protein: CARSLGSSRDNSPLHF. For the CDR3, the DNA is TGTGCCAGAAGCTTGGGCAGCAGCAGGGATAATTCACCCCTCCACTTT.